One and the same sample provided the 9 T cell receptor beta chains below, sequenced in a study of blood T cell repertoires in COVID-19. The table came from immunoSEQ multiplex PCR; TCRdb's copy has only in-frame clones and leaves some out. The sample contains over 250,000 clones, 84% of which appear only once. Sequenced material: peripheral blood. All receptors derive from a human donor with COVID-19, enrolled during active disease. The donor label of this sample is uncertain.

The chain carries TRBV4-1 and TRBJ2-2; D gene unclear. V was shortened by 1 base and J by 1 base, with 7 bases between the two germline ends. Germline V gene lookup returns CDR1 MGHRA and CDR2 YSYEKL. The CDR3 runs to 15 residues. DNA of the CDR3: TGCGCCAGCAGCCAAGGGCAGATGAACACCGGGGAGCTGTTTTTT. It translates to CASSQGQMNTGELFF.

The chain has TRBV9 and TRBJ2-1; 9 nucleotides agree with TRBD1. Germline loops: CDR1 SGDLS, CDR2 YYNGEE. The CDR3 loop spans 14 amino acids. Germline trimming cut 3 bases from V and 5 bases from J; bases unmatched to any gene: 3. DNA for the CDR3: TGTGCCAGCAGCGCCCGGGACAGGGACAATGAGCAGTTCTTC. This translates into CASSARDRDNEQFF.

The chain carries TRBV18 and TRBJ2-2, with D uncertain. V lost 0 bases and J 3 bases, leaving 8 bases between the germline ends. The CDR3 totals 15 residues. Germline CDR1 is KGHSH and CDR2 is LQKENI. The CDR3 is CASSPPLADTGELFF. Here the CDR3 DNA reads TGTGCCAGCTCACCACCTTTGGCAGACACCGGGGAGCTGTTTTTT. The full variable domain, completed using reference TRBV18 and TRBJ2-2, is NAGVMQNPRHLVRRRGQEARLRCSPMKGHSHVYWYRQLPEEGLKFMVYLQKENIIDESGMPKERFSAEFPKEGPSILRIQQVVRGDSAAYFCASSPPLADTGELFFGEGSRLTVL.

Points on this clone: Distinct nucleotide sequences in the sample also encode this CDR3. The chain carries TRBV7-2 and TRBJ2-7; 8 bases line up with TRBD1. Germline loops: CDR1 SGHTA, CDR2 FQGNSA. Germline trimming cut 5 bases from V and 4 bases from J; bases unmatched to any gene: 4. The CDR3 has 13 residues. CDR3 amino acids: CASSRQGAYEQYF. The CDR3 DNA follows: TGTGCCAGCAGCCGCCAGGGGGCGTACGAGCAGTACTTC.

V and J are TRBV4-3 and TRBJ1-3; D perhaps matches TRBD1 (6 bases). V was pared by 4 bases and J by 4 bases, with 14 bases between. This CDR3 region has 15 residues. Germline assignment: CDR1 LGHNA and CDR2 YSLEER. CDR3 amino acids: CASSPQTGSGNTIYF. CDR3 nucleotides: TGCGCCAGCAGCCCGCAGACAGGATCCGGAAACACCATATATTTT.

The chain uses TRBV28 and TRBJ1-5, with D possibly TRBD1 on 6 matching bases. Germline CDR1 and CDR2: MDHEN and SYDVKM. Trimming took off 6 bases at V and 2 bases at J, with 14 bases between the two ends. This CDR3 has 15 residues. The CDR3 region has the DNA TGTGCCAGCAGCGAGGGGGACAAGGGCAATCAGCCCCAGCATTTT. It translates to CASSEGDKGNQPQHF.

The rearrangement joins TRBV5-1 to TRBJ2-7; D is unclear. The germline gives CDR1 SGHRS, CDR2 YFSETQ. Trimming took off 2 bases at V and 1 base at J, with 7 bases between the two ends. The CDR3 totals 13 residues. The CDR3 DNA is TGCGCCAGCAGCTTAGACACGTCCTACGAGCAGTACTTC. Its protein product is CASSLDTSYEQYF.

V and J are TRBV7-9 and TRBJ2-2, with TRBD2 matching 14 bases. Germline V gene sequence: CDR1 SEHNR, CDR2 FQNEAQ (reference sequence). There are 16 residues in the CDR3. V lost 5 bases to trimming and J lost 5 bases; unmatched junction nucleotides: 4. DNA for the CDR3: TGTGCCAGCAGCCGAGGGACTAGCGGGAGTACCGGGGAGCTGTTTTTT. Translated, it gives CASSRGTSGSTGELFF.

The chain employs TRBV7-2 and TRBJ2-1; TRBD2 aligns across 8 bases. CDR1 SGHTA and CDR2 FQGNSA come from the germline V gene. The trim removed 1 base at V and 5 bases at J, leaving 7 bases unmatched. This CDR3 is 16 amino acids long. The CDR3 loop reads CASSLELAAGNNEQFF. DNA of the CDR3: TGTGCCAGCAGCTTAGAACTAGCGGCAGGGAACAATGAGCAGTTCTTC.